This TCR beta chain derives from a study of blood T cell repertoires in COVID-19. On the study more broadly: Specimens from acute and convalescent COVID-19 originated in the United States, Italy and Spain. T cells, B-cell-depleted T cells, or PBMCs provided the cDNA or gDNA that served as material.

The ends lost 0 bases at V and 2 bases at J; junction bases unmatched: 4. The CDR3 extends over 15 amino acids. Germline V gene data show CDR1 as SGHRS and CDR2 as YFSETQ. Per the original methods: From reference gene primer amplification, estimates of nucleated cell counts were derived. Profiled with immunoSEQ multiplex PCR; TCRdb holds only in-frame clones, not every one. V and J calls and clone size are those listed in that table; D and trimming were worked out from the DNA. This repertoire shows tens of thousands of clones, approximately 87% found once; its top ten account for 4% to 5.5%. The receptor was isolated from a man between 45 and 60 years old with active COVID-19. The J gene is TRBJ2-7, the V gene TRBV5-1; TRBD2 agrees at 8 bases. Sample: peripheral blood. CDR3 region: CASSLASGGTYEQYF. CDR3 coding DNA: TGCGCCAGCAGCTTGGCCAGCGGGGGAACCTACGAGCAGTACTTC.